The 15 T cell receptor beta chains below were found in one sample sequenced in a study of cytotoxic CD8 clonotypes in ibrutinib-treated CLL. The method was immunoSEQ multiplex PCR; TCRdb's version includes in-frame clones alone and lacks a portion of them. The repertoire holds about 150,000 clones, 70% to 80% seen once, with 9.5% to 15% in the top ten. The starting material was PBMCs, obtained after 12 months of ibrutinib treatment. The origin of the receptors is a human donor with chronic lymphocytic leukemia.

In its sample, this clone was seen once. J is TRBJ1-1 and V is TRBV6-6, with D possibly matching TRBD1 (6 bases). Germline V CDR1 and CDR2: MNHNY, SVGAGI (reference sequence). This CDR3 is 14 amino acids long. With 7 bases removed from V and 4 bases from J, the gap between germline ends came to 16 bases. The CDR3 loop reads CASTPSWGRTEAFF. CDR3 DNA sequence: TGTGCCAGCACCCCAAGTTGGGGGCGCACTGAAGCTTTCTTT.

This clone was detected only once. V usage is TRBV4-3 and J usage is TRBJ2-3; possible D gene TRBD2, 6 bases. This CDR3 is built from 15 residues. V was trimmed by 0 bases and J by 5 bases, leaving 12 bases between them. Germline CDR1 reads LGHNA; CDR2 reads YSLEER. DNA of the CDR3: TGCGCCAGCAGCCAAGATAGGAGGGGAATAGATACGCAGTATTTT. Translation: CASSQDRRGIDTQYF.

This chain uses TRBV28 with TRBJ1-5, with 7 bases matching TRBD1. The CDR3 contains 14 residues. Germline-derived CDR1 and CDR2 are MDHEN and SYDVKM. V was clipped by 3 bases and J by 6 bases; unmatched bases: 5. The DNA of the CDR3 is TGTGCCAGCAGTTTTCTACAGGGGCCTCAGCCCCAGCATTTT. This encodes CASSFLQGPQPQHF. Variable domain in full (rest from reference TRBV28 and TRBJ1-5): DVKVTQSSRYLVKRTGEKVFLECVQDMDHENMFWYRQDPGLGLRLIYFSYDVKMKEKGDIPEGYSVSREKKERFSLILESASTNQTSMYLCASSFLQGPQPQHFGDGTRLSIL.

CDR3 protein: CASIGDGNYGYTF. The CDR3 nucleotides are TGTGCCAGCATCGGGGACGGAAACTATGGCTACACCTTC. The V call is TRBV2, the J call TRBJ1-2; maybe TRBD1 (5 bases). This CDR3 comprises 13 residues. Germline CDR1 and CDR2: SNHLY and FYNNEI. V lost 7 bases, J lost 2 bases, and 11 bases lay in between.

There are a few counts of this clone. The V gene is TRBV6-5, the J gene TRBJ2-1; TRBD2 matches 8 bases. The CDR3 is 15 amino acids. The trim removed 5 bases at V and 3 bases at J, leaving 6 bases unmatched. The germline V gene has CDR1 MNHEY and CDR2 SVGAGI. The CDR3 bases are TGTGCCAGCAGTCCAGCGGGAGCTATCTACAATGAGCAGTTCTTC. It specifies CASSPAGAIYNEQFF.

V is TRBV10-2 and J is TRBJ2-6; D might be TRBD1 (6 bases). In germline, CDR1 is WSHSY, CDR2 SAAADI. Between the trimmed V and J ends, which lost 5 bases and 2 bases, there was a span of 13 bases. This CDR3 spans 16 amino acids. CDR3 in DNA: TGCGCCAGCAGTTCCTGGGACACCACTGGGGCCAACGTCCTGACTTTC. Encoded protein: CASSSWDTTGANVLTF.

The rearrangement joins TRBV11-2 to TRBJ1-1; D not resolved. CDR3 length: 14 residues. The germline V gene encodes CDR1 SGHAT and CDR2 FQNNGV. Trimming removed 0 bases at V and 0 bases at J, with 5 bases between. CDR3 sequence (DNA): TGTGCCAGCAGCTTAGAGAGGGTGAACACTGAAGCTTTCTTT. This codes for CASSLERVNTEAFF. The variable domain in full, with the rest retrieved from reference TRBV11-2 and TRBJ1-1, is EAGVAQSPRYKIIEKRQSVAFWCNPISGHATLYWYQQILGQGPKLLIQFQNNGVVDDSQLPKDRFSAERLKGVDSTLKIQPAKLEDSAVYLCASSLERVNTEAFFGQGTRLTVV.

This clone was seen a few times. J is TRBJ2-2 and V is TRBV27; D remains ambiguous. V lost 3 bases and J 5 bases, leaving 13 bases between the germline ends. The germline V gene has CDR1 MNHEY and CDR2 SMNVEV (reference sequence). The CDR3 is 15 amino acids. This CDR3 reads CASSFGRSETGELFF. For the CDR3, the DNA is TGTGCCAGCAGTTTCGGGCGCAGCGAAACCGGGGAGCTGTTTTTT.

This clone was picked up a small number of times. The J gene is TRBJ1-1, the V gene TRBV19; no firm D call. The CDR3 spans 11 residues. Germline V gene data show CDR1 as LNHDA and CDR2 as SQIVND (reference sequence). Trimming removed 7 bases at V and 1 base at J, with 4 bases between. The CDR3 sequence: CASTKNTEAFF. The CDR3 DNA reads TGTGCCAGTACCAAGAACACTGAAGCTTTCTTT.

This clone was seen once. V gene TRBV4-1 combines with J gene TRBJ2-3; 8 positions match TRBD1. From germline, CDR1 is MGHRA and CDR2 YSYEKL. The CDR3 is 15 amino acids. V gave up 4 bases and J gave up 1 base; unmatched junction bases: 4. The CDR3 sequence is CASSLDRGRTDTQYF. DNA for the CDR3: TGCGCCAGCAGCCTCGACAGGGGACGCACAGATACGCAGTATTTT.

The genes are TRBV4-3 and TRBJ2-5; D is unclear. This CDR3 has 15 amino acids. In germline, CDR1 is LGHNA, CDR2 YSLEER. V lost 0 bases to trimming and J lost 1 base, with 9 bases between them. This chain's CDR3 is CASSQDPTLQETQYF. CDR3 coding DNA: TGCGCCAGCAGCCAAGATCCTACACTCCAAGAGACCCAGTACTTC.

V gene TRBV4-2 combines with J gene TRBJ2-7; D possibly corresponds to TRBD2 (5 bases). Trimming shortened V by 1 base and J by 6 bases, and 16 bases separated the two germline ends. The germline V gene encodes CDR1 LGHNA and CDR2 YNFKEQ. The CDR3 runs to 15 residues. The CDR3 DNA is TGTGCCAGCAGCCAAGGTCGGGGTGCTTTCGTCGAGCAGTACTTC. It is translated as CASSQGRGAFVEQYF.

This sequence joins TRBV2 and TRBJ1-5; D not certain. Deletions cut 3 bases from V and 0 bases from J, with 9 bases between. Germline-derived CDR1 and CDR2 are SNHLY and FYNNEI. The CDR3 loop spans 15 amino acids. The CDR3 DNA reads TGTGCCAGCAGTGAGCAAGGGAATAGCAATCAGCCCCAGCATTTT. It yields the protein CASSEQGNSNQPQHF.

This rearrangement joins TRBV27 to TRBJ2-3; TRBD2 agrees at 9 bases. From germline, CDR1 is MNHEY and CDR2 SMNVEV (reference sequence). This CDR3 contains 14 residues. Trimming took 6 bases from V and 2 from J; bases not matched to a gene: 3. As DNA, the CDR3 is TGTGCCAGCAGGGTAGCGGGAGCCACAGATACGCAGTATTTT. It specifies CASRVAGATDTQYF.

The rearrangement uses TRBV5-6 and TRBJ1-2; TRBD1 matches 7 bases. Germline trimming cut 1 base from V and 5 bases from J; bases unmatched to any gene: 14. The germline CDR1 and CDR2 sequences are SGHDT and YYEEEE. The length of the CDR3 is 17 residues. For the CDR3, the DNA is TGTGCCAGCAGCTTGTTCCGGGGGGGACAGAATAGTTATGGCTACACCTTC. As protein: CASSLFRGGQNSYGYTF.